Presented here are 3 T cell receptor beta chains from one specimen sequenced in a study of OX40 agonist ivuxolimab in advanced cancers. Library construction relied on the immunoSEQ multiplex PCR assay. This immuneACCESS table, as held by TCRdb, lists in-frame sequences with V and J called but not all clones. Of the missing ones, under half trace to an unresolved V gene in checked studies; the others have no known cause. The table for this sample lists nearly 80,000 clones; about 92% of them were counted only once. Jointly, the top ten make up less than 0.35% of the sample. Sample: CD4+ or CD8+ T cells sorted from blood, taken in a trial of the OX40 agonist ivuxolimab. The receptor set was obtained from an adult with an advanced solid tumor such as melanoma, head and neck, liver or kidney cancer.

The rearrangement uses TRBV4-1 and TRBJ2-2; D remains ambiguous. The CDR3 runs 16 residues. V gave up 3 bases and J gave up 0 bases, with 11 bases separating them. CDR1 and CDR2 from the germline V gene are MGHRA and YSYEKL. CDR3 nucleotide sequence: TGCGCCAGCAGCCACATAGGAACCTCGAACACCGGGGAGCTGTTTTTT. This translates into CASSHIGTSNTGELFF.

This rearrangement joins TRBV15 to TRBJ2-3, with 7 positions matching TRBD1. V was clipped by 0 bases and J by 2 bases; unmatched bases: 5. The germline CDR1 and CDR2 sequences are LNHNV and YYDKDF (reference sequence). This CDR3 has 16 amino acids. CDR3 in DNA: TGTGCCACCAGCAGAGATTTTGGACAGGCCACAGATACGCAGTATTTT. Its translation: CATSRDFGQATDTQYF. Together with reference TRBV15 and TRBJ2-3, the CDR3 gives the full variable domain: DAMVIQNPRYQVTQFGKPVTLSCSQTLNHNVMYWYQQKSSQAPKLLFHYYDKDFNNEADTPDNFQSRRPNTSFCFLDIRSPGLGDTAMYLCATSRDFGQATDTQYFGPGTRLTVL.

This chain joins TRBV28 and TRBJ2-7; D not certain. The ends were cut back, 2 bases at V and 2 bases at J, with 10 bases in the middle. This CDR3 contains 14 residues. Germline values: CDR1 MDHEN, CDR2 SYDVKM. CDR3 amino acids: CASSLPLAPYEQYV. CDR3 bases: TGTGCCAGCAGTTTACCTCTTGCCCCCTACGAGCAGTACGTC.